This T cell receptor beta chain was sequenced for a study of sequential checkpoint blockade in melanoma. Study information: DNA from about a hundred pretreatment tumor samples underwent TCRβ immunosequencing. More than 20 patients had tumor biopsies before treatment and at week 13.

This clone has a count of ten or more. Treatment here: randomized to nivolumab then ipilimumab (arm A) or the reverse (arm B). Measured with immunoSEQ multiplex PCR; TCRdb has only the in-frame clones, and not every one. The sample holds thousands of clones; 17% are singletons and the top ten take 14% to 15%. The trim removed 5 bases at V and 7 bases at J, leaving 7 bases unmatched. The CDR3 totals 15 residues. The germline V gene has CDR1 SGHNT and CDR2 YENEEA. The specimen was tumor tissue (inferred from file names), collected from a patient given nivolumab and ipilimumab in sequence. This TCR was recovered from a human donor with melanoma. This chain uses TRBV11-3 with TRBJ2-5; TRBD2 matches at 13 bases. This chain's CDR3 is CASSAGLAGAGTQYF. In DNA form, the CDR3 reads TGTGCCAGCAGCGCCGGACTAGCGGGAGCCGGGACCCAGTACTTC.